This TCR beta chain emerged from a study of blood T cells in healthy people across ages. Whole-study results and caveats: Unsorted PBMC material precluded a definitive naive versus antigen-experienced comparison.

A second PCR, run for about 7 to 12 cycles, used a sample-barcoded 5' primer plus a J-beta primer mix. MiXCR was run by TCRdb on the 5' RACE reads, yielding one entry per CDR3 protein. This sample carries roughly 2 million distinct CDR3 sequences, 49% of them seen once, and the ten largest clones take less than 2.5%. CDR1 and CDR2 from the germline V gene are MNHEY and SVGEGT. The V gene end was trimmed by 11 bases and the J gene end by 2 bases; junction bases not matched to a gene: 8. This CDR3 contains 14 residues. The extraction recovered at least 6 micrograms of total RNA per sample. In regard to this clonotype: Its antigen is currently unknown.

J is TRBJ2-1 and V is TRBV6-2 or TRBV6-3; 8 bases are shared with TRBD2. The clonotype was recovered from a woman aged 40-49 years in good health. Specimen: blood. The CDR3 here is CAVRGRGAYNEQFF. As DNA, the CDR3 is TGTGCCGTCAGAGGGCGGGGGGCCTACAATGAGCAGTTCTTC.